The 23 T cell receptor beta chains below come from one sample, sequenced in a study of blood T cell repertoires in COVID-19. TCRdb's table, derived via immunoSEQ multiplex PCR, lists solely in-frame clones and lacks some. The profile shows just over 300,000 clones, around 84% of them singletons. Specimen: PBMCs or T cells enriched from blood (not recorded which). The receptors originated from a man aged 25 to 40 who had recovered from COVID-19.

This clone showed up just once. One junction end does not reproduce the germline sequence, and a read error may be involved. CDR3 sequence: CASSYTSGRRETQYF. Written as DNA, the CDR3 is TGTGCTAGCAGCTACACTAGCGGGAGGCGAGAGACCCAGTACTTC. V is TRBV7-7 and J is TRBJ2-5; 12 bases fit TRBD2. Per germline, CDR1 SSHAT and CDR2 FNYEAQ (reference sequence). The CDR3 consists of 15 residues.

CDR3 sequence: CASSLRGGASYEQYF. DNA of the CDR3: TGCGCCAGCAGCTTAAGAGGGGGCGCCTCCTACGAGCAGTACTTC. The chain couples TRBV5-1 to TRBJ2-7, with 7 bases matching TRBD1. The CDR3 totals 15 residues. Germline V gene sequence: CDR1 SGHRS, CDR2 YFSETQ. V gave up 2 bases and J gave up 0 bases; unmatched junction bases: 5.

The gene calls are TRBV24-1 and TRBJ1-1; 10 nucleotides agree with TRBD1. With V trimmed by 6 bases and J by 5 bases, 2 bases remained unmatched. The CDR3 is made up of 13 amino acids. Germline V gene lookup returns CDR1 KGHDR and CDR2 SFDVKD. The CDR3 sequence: CATSPGQGTEAFF. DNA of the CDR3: TGTGCCACCAGTCCGGGACAGGGGACTGAAGCTTTCTTT.

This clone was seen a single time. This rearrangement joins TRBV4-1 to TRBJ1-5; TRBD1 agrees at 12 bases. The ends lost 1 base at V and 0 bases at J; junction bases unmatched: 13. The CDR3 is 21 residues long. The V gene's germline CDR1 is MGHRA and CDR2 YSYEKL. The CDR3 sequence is CASSQVRISGTGGPSNQPQHF. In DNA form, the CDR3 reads TGCGCCAGCAGCCAAGTGAGAATATCCGGGACAGGGGGCCCTAGCAATCAGCCCCAGCATTTT.

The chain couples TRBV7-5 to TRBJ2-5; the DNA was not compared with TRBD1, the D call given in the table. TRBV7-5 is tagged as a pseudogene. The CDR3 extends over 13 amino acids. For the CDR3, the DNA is TGTGCCAGGACAGGGAATAACCAAGAGACCCAGTACTTC. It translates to CARTGNNQETQYF.

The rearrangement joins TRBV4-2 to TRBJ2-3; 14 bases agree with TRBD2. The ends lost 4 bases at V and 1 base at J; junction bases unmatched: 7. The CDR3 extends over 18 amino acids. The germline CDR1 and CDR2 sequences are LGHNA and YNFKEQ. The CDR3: CASSRSGTSGGGTDTQYF. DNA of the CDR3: TGTGCCAGCAGCCGATCAGGGACTAGCGGGGGAGGCACAGATACGCAGTATTTT.

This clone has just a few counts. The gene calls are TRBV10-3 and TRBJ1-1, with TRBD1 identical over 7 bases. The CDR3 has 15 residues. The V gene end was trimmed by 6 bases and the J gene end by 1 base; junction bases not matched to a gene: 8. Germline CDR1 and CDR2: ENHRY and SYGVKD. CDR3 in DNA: TGTGCCATCAGGACGCGACAGGGAAAGAACACTGAAGCTTTCTTT. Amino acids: CAIRTRQGKNTEAFF.

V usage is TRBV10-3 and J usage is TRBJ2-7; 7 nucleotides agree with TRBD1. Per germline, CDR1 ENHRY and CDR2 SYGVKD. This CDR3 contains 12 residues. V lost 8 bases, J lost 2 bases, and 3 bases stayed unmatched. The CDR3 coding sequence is TGTGCCATCCGGACAGGCACCTACGAGCAGTACTTC. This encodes CAIRTGTYEQYF.

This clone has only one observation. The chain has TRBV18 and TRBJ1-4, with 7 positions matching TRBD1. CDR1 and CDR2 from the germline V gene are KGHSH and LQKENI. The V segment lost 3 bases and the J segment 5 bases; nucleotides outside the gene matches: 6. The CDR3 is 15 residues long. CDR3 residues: CASSPKTGWNEKLFF. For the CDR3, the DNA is TGTGCCAGCTCACCGAAGACAGGGTGGAATGAAAAACTGTTTTTT. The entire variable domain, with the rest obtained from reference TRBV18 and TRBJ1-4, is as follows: NAGVMQNPRHLVRRRGQEARLRCSPMKGHSHVYWYRQLPEEGLKFMVYLQKENIIDESGMPKERFSAEFPKEGPSILRIQQVVRGDSAAYFCASSPKTGWNEKLFFGSGTQLSVL.

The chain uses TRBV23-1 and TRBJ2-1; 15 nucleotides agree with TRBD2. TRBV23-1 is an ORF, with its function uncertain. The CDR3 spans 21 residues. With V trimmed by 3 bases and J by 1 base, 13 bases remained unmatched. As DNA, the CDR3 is TGCGCCAGCAGTCATCTTCTTTCCGGGACTAGCGGGGGGTTATCCTACAATGAGCAGTTCTTC. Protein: CASSHLLSGTSGGLSYNEQFF.

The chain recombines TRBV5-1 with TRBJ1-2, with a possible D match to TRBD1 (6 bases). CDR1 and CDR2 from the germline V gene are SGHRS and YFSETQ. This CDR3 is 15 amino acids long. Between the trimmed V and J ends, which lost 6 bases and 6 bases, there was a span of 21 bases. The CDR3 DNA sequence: TGCGCCAGCACCAATGATCGACAGGCTCCCAATGGCTACACCTTC. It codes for CASTNDRQAPNGYTF.

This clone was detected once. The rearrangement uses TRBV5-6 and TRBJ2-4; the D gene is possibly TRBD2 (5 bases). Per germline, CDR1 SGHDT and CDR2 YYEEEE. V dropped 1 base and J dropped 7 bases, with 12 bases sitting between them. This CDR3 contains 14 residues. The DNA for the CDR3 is TGTGCCAGCAGCTTGCCCGGGGTGAAGAACATTCAGTACTTC. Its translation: CASSLPGVKNIQYF.

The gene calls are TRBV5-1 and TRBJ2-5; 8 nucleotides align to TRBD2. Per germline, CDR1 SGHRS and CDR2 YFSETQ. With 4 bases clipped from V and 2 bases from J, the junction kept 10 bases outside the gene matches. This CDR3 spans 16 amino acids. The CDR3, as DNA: TGCGCCAGCAGCGTTACTACACTAGCGGCACAAGAGACCCAGTACTTC. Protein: CASSVTTLAAQETQYF.

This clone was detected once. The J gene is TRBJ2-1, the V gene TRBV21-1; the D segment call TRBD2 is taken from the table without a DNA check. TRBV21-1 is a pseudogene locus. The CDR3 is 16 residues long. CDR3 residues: CASSNWKRLSYNEQFF. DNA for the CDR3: TGTGCCAGCAGCAATTGGAAGCGCCTATCCTACAATGAGCAGTTCTTC.

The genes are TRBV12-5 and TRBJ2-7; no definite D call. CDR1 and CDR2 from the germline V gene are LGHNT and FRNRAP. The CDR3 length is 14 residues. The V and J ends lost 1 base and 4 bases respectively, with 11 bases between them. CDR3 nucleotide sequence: TGTGCTAGTGGTTTGGCCGGGTTTACTTACGAGCAGTACTTC. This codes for CASGLAGFTYEQYF.

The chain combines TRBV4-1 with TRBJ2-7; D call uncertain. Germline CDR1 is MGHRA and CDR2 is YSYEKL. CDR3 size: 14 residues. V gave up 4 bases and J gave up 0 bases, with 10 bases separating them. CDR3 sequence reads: CASSPLTGSYEQYF. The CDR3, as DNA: TGCGCCAGCAGCCCCTTGACGGGCTCCTACGAGCAGTACTTC.

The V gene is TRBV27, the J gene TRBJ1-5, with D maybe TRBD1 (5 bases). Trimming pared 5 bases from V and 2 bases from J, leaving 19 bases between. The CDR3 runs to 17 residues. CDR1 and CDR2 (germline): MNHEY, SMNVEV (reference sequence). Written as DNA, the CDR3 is TGTGCCAGCAGTCCTAGAGGAGGGGTTGGAGGCAATCAGCCCCAGCATTTT. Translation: CASSPRGGVGGNQPQHF.

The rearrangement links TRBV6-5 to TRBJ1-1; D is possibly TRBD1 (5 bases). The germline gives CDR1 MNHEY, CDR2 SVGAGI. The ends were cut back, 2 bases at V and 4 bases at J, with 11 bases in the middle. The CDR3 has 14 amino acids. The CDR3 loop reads CASSYPGHATEAFF. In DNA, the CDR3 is TGTGCCAGCAGTTACCCCGGACACGCCACTGAAGCTTTCTTT.

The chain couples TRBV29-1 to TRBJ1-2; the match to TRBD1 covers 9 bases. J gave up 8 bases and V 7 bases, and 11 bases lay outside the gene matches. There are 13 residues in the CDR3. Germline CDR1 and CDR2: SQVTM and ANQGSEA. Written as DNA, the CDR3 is TGCAGCGCTACATGGGGACAGGGCGAGGGCTACACCTTC. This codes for CSATWGQGEGYTF.

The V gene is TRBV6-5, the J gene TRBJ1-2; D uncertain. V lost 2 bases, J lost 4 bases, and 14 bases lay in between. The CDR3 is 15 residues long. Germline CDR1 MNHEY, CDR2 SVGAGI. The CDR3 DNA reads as TGTGCCAGCAGTTACGGGGTAGCGAGTGGCTATGGCTACACCTTC. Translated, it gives CASSYGVASGYGYTF.

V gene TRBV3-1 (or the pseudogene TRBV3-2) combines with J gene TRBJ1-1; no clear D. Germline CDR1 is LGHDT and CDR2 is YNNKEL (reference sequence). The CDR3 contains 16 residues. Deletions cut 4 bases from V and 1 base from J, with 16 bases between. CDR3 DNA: TGTGCCAGCAGCCCACGGCAGGCCCACGAGAACACTGAAGCTTTCTTT. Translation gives CASSPRQAHENTEAFF.

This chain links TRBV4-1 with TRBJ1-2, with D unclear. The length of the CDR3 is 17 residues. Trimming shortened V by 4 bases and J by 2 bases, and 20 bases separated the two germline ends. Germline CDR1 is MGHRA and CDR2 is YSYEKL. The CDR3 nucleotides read TGCGCCAGCAGCCCGGGTCCACCACGATTTTTGAACTATGGCTACACCTTC. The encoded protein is CASSPGPPRFLNYGYTF.

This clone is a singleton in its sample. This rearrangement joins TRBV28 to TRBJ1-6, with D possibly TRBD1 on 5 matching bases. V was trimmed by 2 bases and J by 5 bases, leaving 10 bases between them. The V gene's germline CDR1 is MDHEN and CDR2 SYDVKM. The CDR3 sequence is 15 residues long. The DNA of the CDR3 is TGTGCCAGCAGTTTACAGGGAATAGATAATTCACCCCTCCACTTT. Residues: CASSLQGIDNSPLHF.